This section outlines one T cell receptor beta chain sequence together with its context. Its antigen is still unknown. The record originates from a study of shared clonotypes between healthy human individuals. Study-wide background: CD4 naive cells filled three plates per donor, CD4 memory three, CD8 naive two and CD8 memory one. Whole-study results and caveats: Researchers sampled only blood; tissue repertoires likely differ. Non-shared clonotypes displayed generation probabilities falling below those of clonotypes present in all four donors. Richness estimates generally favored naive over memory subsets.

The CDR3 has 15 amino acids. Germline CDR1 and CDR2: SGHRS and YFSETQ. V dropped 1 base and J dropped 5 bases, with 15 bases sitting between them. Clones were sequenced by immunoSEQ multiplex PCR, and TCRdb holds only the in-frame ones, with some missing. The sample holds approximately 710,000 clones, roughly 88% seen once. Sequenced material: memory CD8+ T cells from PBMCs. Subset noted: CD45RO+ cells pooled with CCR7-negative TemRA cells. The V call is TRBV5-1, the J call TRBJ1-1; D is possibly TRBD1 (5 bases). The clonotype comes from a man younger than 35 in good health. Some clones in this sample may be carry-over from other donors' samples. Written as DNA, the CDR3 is TGCGCCAGCAGCTTGTCGCCGGGGGGTGAGACTGAAGCTTTCTTT. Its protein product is CASSLSPGGETEAFF.